This TCR beta chain was found in a study of shared clonotypes between healthy human individuals. Study in general: For every donor, three CD4 naive, three CD4 memory, two CD8 naive and one CD8 memory plates were used. Study-wide points: Collection of samples was limited to blood; tissue repertoires likely differ.

Original handling: ImmunoSEQ sequences covered only the junction and lacked quality scores; filtering therefore differed. Produced via immunoSEQ multiplex PCR; TCRdb's table is partial and in-frame only. V and J calls and clone size are copied from that table; D and trimming were computed from the DNA. The table includes approximately 740,000 clones, 74% detected once. V lost 3 bases and J 5 bases, leaving 11 bases between the germline ends. CDR1 and CDR2 (germline): SEHNR, FQNEAQ (reference sequence). This CDR3 comprises 14 residues. A word on this clone: Antigen specificity is unknown.

The receptor's source is a woman aged 25 to 39 in good health. The gene calls are TRBV7-9 and TRBJ2-1; perhaps TRBD1 as D (6 bases). Source material: memory CD4+ T cells sorted from blood. The subset: CD45RA-negative fraction. This CDR3 reads CASSFTGTNNEQFF. The CDR3 nucleotides read TGTGCCAGCAGCTTTACCGGGACAAACAATGAGCAGTTCTTC.